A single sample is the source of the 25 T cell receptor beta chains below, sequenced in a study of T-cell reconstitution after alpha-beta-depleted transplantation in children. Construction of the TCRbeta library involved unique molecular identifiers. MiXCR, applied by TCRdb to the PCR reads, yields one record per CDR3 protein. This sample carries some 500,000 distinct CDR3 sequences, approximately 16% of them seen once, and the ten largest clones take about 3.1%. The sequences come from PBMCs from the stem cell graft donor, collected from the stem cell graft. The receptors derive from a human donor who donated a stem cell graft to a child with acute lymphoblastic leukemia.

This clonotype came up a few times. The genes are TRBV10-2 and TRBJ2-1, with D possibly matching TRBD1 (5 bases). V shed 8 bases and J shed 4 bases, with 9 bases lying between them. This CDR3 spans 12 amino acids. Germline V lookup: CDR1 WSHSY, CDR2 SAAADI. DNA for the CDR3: TGCGCCAGCCTTCAGGGTTACAATGAGCAGTTCTTC. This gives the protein CASLQGYNEQFF.

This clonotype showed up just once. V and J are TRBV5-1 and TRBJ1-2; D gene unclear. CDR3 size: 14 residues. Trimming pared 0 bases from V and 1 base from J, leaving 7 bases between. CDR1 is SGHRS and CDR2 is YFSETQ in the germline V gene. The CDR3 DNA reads TGCGCCAGCAGCTTGGAACAAATTAACTATGGCTACACCTTC. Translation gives CASSLEQINYGYTF.

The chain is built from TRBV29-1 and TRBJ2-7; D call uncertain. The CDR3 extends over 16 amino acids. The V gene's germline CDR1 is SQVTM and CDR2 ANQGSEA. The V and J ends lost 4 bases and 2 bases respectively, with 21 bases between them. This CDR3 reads CSVVSLRVGNAYEQYF. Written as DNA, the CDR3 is TGCAGCGTTGTCAGCCTACGTGTGGGTAACGCCTACGAGCAGTACTTC.

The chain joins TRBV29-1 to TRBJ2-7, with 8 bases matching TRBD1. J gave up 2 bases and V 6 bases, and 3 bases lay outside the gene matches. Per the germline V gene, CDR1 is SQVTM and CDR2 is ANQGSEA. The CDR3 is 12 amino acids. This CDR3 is CSVGTGAYEQYF. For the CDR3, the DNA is TGCAGCGTGGGGACAGGAGCCTACGAGCAGTACTTC.

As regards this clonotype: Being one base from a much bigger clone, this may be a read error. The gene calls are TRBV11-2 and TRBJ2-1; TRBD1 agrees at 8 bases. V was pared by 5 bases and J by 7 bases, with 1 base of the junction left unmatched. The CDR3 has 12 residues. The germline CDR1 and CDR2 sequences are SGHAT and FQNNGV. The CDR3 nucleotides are TGTGCCAGCAGCCGGGACAGGAATGAGCAGTTCTTC. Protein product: CASSRDRNEQFF.

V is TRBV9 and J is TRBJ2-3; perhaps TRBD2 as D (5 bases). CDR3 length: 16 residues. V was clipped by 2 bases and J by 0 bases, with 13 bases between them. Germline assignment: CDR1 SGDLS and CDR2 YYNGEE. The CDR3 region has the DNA TGTGCCAGCAGCGTCGAAGCGGCACCAAGCACAGATACGCAGTATTTT. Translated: CASSVEAAPSTDTQYF.

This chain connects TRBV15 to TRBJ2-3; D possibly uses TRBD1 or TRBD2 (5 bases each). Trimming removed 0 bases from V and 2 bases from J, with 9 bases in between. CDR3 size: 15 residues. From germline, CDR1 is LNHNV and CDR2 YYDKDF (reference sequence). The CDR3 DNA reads TGTGCCACCAGCAGAGATGGGGGTTCCACAGATACGCAGTATTTT. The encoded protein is CATSRDGGSTDTQYF.

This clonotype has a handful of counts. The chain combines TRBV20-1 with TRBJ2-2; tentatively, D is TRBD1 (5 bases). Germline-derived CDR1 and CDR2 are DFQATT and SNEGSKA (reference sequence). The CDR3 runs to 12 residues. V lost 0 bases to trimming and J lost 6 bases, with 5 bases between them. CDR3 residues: CSAREGAGELFF. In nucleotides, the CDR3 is TGCAGTGCTAGAGAAGGGGCCGGGGAGCTGTTTTTT.

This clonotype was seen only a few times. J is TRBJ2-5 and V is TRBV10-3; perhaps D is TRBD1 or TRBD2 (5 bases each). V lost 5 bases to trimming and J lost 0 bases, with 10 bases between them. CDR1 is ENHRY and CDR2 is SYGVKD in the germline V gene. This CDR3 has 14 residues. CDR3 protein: CAISRGPYQETQYF. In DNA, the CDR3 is TGTGCCATCAGTCGGGGACCTTACCAAGAGACCCAGTACTTC.

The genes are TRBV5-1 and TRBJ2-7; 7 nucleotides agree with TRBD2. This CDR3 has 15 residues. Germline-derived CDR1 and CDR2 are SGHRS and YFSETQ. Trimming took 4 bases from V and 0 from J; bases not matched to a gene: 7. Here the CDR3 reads CASSTRGGSSYEQYF. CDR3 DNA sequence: TGCGCCAGCAGCACTAGAGGCGGGAGCTCCTACGAGCAGTACTTC.

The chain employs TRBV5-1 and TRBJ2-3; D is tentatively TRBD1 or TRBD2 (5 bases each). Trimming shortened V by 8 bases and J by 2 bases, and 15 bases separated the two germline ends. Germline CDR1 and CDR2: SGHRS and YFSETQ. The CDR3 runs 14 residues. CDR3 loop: CASGRGGTTDTQYF. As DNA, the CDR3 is TGCGCCAGTGGCCGGGGCGGTACCACAGATACGCAGTATTTT.

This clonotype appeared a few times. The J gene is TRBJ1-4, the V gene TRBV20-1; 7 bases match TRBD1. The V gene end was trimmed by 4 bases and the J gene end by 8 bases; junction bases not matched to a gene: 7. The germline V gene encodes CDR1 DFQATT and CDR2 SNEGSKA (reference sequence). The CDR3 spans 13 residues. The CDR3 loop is CSATEGGNEKLFF. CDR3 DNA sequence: TGCAGTGCTACCGAAGGGGGCAACGAAAAACTGTTTTTT.

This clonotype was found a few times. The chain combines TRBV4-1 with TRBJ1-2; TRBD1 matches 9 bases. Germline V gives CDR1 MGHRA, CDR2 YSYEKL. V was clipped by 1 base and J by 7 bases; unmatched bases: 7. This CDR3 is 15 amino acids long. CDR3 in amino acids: CASSQVTGGAAGYTF. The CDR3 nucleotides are TGCGCCAGCAGCCAAGTAACAGGGGGCGCAGCTGGCTACACCTTC.

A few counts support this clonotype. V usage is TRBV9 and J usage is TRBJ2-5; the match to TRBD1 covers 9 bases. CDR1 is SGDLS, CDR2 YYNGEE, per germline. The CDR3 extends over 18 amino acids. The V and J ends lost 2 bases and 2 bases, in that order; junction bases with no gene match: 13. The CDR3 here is CASSVLPPGTGYQETQYF. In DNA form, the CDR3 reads TGTGCCAGCAGCGTCCTCCCTCCCGGGACAGGGTATCAAGAGACCCAGTACTTC.

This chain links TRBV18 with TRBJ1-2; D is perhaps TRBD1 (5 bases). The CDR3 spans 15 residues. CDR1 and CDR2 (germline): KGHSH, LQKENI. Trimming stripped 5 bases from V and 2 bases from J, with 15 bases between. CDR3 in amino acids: CASSYGGSLNYGYTF. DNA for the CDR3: TGTGCCAGCTCATACGGGGGGTCCCTCAACTATGGCTACACCTTC.

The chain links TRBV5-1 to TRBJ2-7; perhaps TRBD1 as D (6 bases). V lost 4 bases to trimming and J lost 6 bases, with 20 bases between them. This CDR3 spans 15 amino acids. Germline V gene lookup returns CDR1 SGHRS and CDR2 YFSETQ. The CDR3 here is CASSPWTTGHSEQYF. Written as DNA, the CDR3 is TGCGCCAGCAGCCCGTGGACGACAGGCCACAGCGAGCAGTACTTC.

CDR3 DNA: TGCGCCAGCAGCTTGGGCGACAGGGGGCTGGAGACCCAGTACTTC. Protein sequence: CASSLGDRGLETQYF. V and J are TRBV5-1 and TRBJ2-5; 10 bases are a match to TRBD1. This CDR3 has 15 residues. Trimming cost V 0 bases and J 5 bases; bases outside gene matches: 4. CDR1 SGHRS and CDR2 YFSETQ come from the germline V gene.

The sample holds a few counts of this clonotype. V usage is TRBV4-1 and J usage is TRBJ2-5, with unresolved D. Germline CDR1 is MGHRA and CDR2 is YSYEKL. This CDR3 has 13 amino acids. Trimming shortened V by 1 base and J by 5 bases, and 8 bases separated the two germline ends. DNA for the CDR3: TGCGCCAGCAGCCAAGGGTGGGCGGAGACCCAGTACTTC. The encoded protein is CASSQGWAETQYF.

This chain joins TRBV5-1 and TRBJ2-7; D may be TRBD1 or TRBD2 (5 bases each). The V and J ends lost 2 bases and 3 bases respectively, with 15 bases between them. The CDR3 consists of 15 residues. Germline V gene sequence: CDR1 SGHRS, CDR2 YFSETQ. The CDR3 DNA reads TGCGCCAGCAGCTTCGGGACGGCGGATCGCTACGAGCAGTACTTC. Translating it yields CASSFGTADRYEQYF. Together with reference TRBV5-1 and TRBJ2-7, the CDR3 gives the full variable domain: KAGVTQTPRYLIKTRGQQVTLSCSPISGHRSVSWYQQTPGQGLQFLFEYFSETQRNKGNFPGRFSGRQFSNSRSEMNVSTLELGDSALYLCASSFGTADRYEQYFGPGTRLTVT.

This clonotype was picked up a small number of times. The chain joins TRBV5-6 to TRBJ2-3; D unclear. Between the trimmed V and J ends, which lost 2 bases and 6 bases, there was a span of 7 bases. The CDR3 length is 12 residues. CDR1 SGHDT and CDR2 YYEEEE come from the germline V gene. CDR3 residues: CASSFEVDTQYF. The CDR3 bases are TGTGCCAGCAGCTTCGAGGTGGATACGCAGTATTTT.

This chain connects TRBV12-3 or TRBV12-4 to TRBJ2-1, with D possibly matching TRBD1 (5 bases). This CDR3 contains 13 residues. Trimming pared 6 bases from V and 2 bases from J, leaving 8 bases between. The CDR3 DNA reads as TGTGCCAGCAGAGGGGCAGCCTACAATGAGCAGTTCTTC. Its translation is CASRGAAYNEQFF.

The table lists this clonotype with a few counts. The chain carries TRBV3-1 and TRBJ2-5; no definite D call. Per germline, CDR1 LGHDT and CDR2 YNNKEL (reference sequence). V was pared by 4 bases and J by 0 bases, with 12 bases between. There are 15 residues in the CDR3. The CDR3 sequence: CASSRMLRDQETQYF. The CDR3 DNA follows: TGTGCCAGCAGCCGAATGCTTAGGGACCAAGAGACCCAGTACTTC.

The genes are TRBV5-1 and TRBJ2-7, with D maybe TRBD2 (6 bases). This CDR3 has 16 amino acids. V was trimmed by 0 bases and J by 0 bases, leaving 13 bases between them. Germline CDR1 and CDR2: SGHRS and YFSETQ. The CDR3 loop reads CASSLDRGLTSYEQYF. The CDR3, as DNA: TGCGCCAGCAGCTTGGACCGGGGACTTACCTCCTACGAGCAGTACTTC.

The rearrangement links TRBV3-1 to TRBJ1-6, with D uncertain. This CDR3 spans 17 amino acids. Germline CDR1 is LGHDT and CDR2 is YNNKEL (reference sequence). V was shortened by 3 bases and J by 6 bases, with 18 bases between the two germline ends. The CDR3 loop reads CASSHSIPVQVNSPLHF. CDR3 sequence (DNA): TGTGCCAGCAGCCATTCGATTCCCGTGCAGGTTAATTCACCCCTCCACTTT.

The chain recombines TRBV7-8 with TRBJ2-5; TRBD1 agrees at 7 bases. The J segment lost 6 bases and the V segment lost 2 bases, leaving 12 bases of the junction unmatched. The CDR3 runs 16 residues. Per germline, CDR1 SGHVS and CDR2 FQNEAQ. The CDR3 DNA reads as TGTGCCAGCAGCTTAAATCCGGGACAGCGTAGAAAGACCCAGTACTTC. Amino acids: CASSLNPGQRRKTQYF.